These T cell receptor beta chains were read from a single sample in a study of blood T cell repertoires in COVID-19. Libraries were prepared by immunoSEQ multiplex PCR; TCRdb keeps only in-frame clonotypes and omits some of them. The sample has 76,000 or so clones, about nine tenths seen once. The material sequenced was peripheral blood. Every receptor here comes from an elderly man in a cohort sampled during active COVID-19. Both conserved end residues are trimmed from each CDR3. Clone size appears in some rows only: once, few, many, or a class for an expanded clone.

CDR3: ASSASDRGTTNEKLF; J: TRBJ1-4; V: TRBV6-1; size: .
CDR3: ASSRQGNTDTQY; J: TRBJ2-3; V: TRBV3-1/TRBV3-2; size: .
CDR3: ASSLNRGPSTDEQF; J: TRBJ2-1; V: TRBV19; size: .
CDR3: AISESRAGVETQY; J: TRBJ2-5; V: TRBV10-3; size: .
CDR3: ASRQDRGRETQY; J: TRBJ2-5; V: TRBV6-5; size: .
CDR3: ASKAWTVSYEQY; J: TRBJ2-7; V: TRBV2; size: .
CDR3: ASSIQRDFYSDYGYT; J: TRBJ1-2; V: TRBV19; size: .
CDR3: ASSSQGGRTEAF; J: TRBJ1-1; V: TRBV5-4; size: .
CDR3: ASSAISGQPQH; J: TRBJ1-5; V: TRBV6-4; size: .
CDR3: ASSEYRLAGETQY; J: TRBJ2-5; V: TRBV25-1; size: .
CDR3: ASRRTGRGETQY; J: TRBJ2-5; V: TRBV6-6; size: .
CDR3: ASSFEGQGSGNTIY; J: TRBJ1-3; V: TRBV5-1; size: .
CDR3: ASFSGGRENTEAF; J: TRBJ1-1; V: TRBV6-4; size: .
CDR3: ASSQGTGTQETQY; J: TRBJ2-5; V: TRBV14; size: .
CDR3: ASNSFLPSGGNTGELF; J: TRBJ2-2; V: TRBV7-6; size: .
CDR3: ASSRTGGNEQY; J: TRBJ2-7; V: TRBV2; size: .
CDR3: ASSLWQGAYNEQF; J: TRBJ2-1; V: TRBV28; size: .
CDR3: ASSWAGDWETQY; J: TRBJ2-5; V: TRBV5-4; size: .
CDR3: ASSPPPGSGNTIY; J: TRBJ1-3; V: TRBV28; size: .
CDR3: ASSIIKVHLNQPQH; J: TRBJ1-5; V: TRBV19; size: once
CDR3: ASSENSGGALAKETQY; J: TRBJ2-5; V: TRBV6-1; size: .
CDR3: ASSLTSGGNTEAF; J: TRBJ1-1; V: TRBV5-1; size: .
CDR3: AISESTGDTQY; J: TRBJ2-3; V: TRBV10-3; size: .
CDR3: ASSQDVRSSNQPQH; J: TRBJ1-5; V: TRBV4-1; size: .
CDR3: ASRRTANYGYT; J: TRBJ1-2; V: TRBV28; size: .
CDR3: ASSLVGERGLNSPLH; J: TRBJ1-6; V: TRBV5-6; size: .
CDR3: ASSPGTGALEQF; J: TRBJ2-1; V: TRBV7-9; size: .
CDR3: ASSLGQGPYGYT; J: TRBJ1-2; V: TRBV7-9; size: few
CDR3: ASSQDSPRAGYNSPLH; J: TRBJ1-6; V: TRBV4-1; size: .
CDR3: ASSIQAPVSGANVLT; J: TRBJ2-6; V: TRBV18; size: .
CDR3: ASTVLGNQPQH; J: TRBJ1-5; V: TRBV19; size: .
CDR3: ASSSQGAVRTEAF; J: TRBJ1-1; V: TRBV7-9; size: once
CDR3: ATSQDRYNEQF; J: TRBJ2-1; V: TRBV24-1; size: .
CDR3: ASSSDRGSGNTIY; J: TRBJ1-3; V: TRBV9; size: .
CDR3: ASSPGLAGGHYSL; J: TRBJ2-1; V: TRBV9; size: .
CDR3: ATETVREDTGELF; J: TRBJ2-2; V: TRBV24-1; size: .
CDR3: ASSGAVSGGKFYEQY; J: TRBJ2-7; V: TRBV7-2; size: .
CDR3: AISVGQSSYNEQF; J: TRBJ2-1; V: TRBV10-3; size: once
CDR3: SVGGGRRGYEQY; J: TRBJ2-7; V: TRBV29-1; size: .
CDR3: ASSKGGPDIQY; J: TRBJ2-4; V: TRBV5-1; size: .
CDR3: ASSLIGQARTVSNYGYT; J: TRBJ1-2; V: TRBV18; size: .
CDR3: ASSRFGLRAQETQY; J: TRBJ2-5; V: TRBV7-6; size: .
CDR3: ASSTDPRGGSGANVLT; J: TRBJ2-6; V: TRBV6-2/TRBV6-3; size: once
CDR3: ASSQGQIGEQF; J: TRBJ2-1; V: TRBV5-4; size: .
CDR3: ASSYRDRGKYEQY; J: TRBJ2-7; V: TRBV6-6; size: .
CDR3: ASSIGGDRVF; J: TRBJ2-1; V: TRBV19; size: .
CDR3: ASSPRRGLETQY; J: TRBJ2-5; V: TRBV6-5; size: .
CDR3: ASSLRRRNTEAF; J: TRBJ1-1; V: TRBV27; size: .
CDR3: SAPRQETQY; J: TRBJ2-5; V: TRBV20-1; size: .
CDR3: ASSPRGSNQPQH; J: TRBJ1-5; V: TRBV27; size: .
CDR3: ASTQTGKDYGYT; J: TRBJ1-2; V: TRBV6-6; size: .
CDR3: ATSGGDRLAIAGGYT; J: TRBJ1-2; V: TRBV15; size: .
CDR3: ASSPDRVSGYT; J: TRBJ1-2; V: TRBV3-1/TRBV3-2; size: .